The T cell receptor (beta chain) under discussion was sequenced for a study of cytomegalovirus exposure and HLA in healthy donors. Study as a whole: In a previous analysis, around 120 million unique TCR beta sequences were found from 150 million to 200 million T cells.

This clone was seen more than once but under ten times. What it binds is not known. General study findings and limits: The authors considered a cluster of highly shared sequence variants likely to be a sequencing artifact. A later analysis linked some 17,000 TCR beta sequences to HLA alleles at 0.05 false discovery rate. Per a later analysis, HLA-associated TCR beta chains showed more clonal expansion than other, equally common TCR beta chains.

Germline V gives CDR1 GTSNPN, CDR2 SVGIG (reference sequence). Trimming at V came to 5 bases and at J to 2 bases, leaving 11 bases not matched to a gene. This CDR3 region has 15 residues. Vbeta (60) and Jbeta (13) primers were used in the PCR. Profiling relied on immunoSEQ multiplex PCR, and the TCRdb table lists in-frame clones only, not all of them. The table lists approximately 270,000 clones, about four fifths of them singletons. The chain is built from TRBV30 and TRBJ2-5; 7 bases fit TRBD2. Sequencing used PBMCs. This TCR derives from a girl aged 2 to 9 in good health and CMV-seronegative. CDR3 nucleotides: TGTGCCTGGGAAAGCGGGATCCGAACACAAGAGACCCAGTACTTC. Protein product: CAWESGIRTQETQYF.